Below, one TCR beta chain is given with its context. No antigen is known for it. Trimming took 0 bases from V and 2 from J; bases not matched to a gene: 1. The CDR3 has 15 residues. Germline CDR1 SGHRS, CDR2 YFSETQ. This sample was taken from a study of OX40 agonist ivuxolimab in advanced cancers. Whole-study context: Across the patients, intravenous ivuxolimab was delivered every 2 weeks at 0.01 to 10 mg/kg.

Blood was sampled at baseline, cycle 4 day 1, and cycle 7 day 1. Study-wide findings and caveats: CD8+ T cells (on average) carried more expanded clones than CD4+ T cells.

Libraries were prepared by immunoSEQ multiplex PCR; TCRdb keeps only in-frame clonotypes and omits some of them. The sample carries about 45,000 clones, 80% to 90% recorded once. The rearrangement joins TRBV5-1 to TRBJ2-5; 10 bases match TRBD1. This clonotype was obtained from an adult with an advanced solid tumor such as melanoma, head and neck, liver or kidney cancer. This material consisted of CD4+ or CD8+ T cells sorted from blood, taken in a trial of the OX40 agonist ivuxolimab. Here the CDR3 DNA reads TGCGCCAGCAGCTTGGGGACAGGGGGACAAGAGACCCAGTACTTC. Translated, it gives CASSLGTGGQETQYF.